The source of this T cell receptor (beta chain) is a study of circulating and synovial CD4+ cells in juvenile arthritis. Study-level findings and limits: These blood cells shared more CDR3 sequences with synovium than bulk blood.

A note on this clone: The antigen is undetermined.

Germline assignment: CDR1 SGHNT and CDR2 YENEEA. Between the trimmed V and J ends, which lost 2 bases and 4 bases, there was a span of 11 bases. The CDR3 loop spans 14 amino acids. The repertoire was sequenced with immunoSEQ multiplex PCR; TCRdb's copy has only in-frame clones and lacks some. This sample has 30,000 to 40,000 clones, with around 95% found just once. Sequenced: CD4+ T cells from blood. This TCR derives from a human donor with juvenile idiopathic arthritis. The chain is built from TRBV11-3 and TRBJ1-1; TRBD1 might be the D (5 bases). The CDR3 DNA is TGTGCCAGCAGCTTACAGGGCCAGGGCACTGAAGCTTTCTTT. Translating it yields CASSLQGQGTEAFF.